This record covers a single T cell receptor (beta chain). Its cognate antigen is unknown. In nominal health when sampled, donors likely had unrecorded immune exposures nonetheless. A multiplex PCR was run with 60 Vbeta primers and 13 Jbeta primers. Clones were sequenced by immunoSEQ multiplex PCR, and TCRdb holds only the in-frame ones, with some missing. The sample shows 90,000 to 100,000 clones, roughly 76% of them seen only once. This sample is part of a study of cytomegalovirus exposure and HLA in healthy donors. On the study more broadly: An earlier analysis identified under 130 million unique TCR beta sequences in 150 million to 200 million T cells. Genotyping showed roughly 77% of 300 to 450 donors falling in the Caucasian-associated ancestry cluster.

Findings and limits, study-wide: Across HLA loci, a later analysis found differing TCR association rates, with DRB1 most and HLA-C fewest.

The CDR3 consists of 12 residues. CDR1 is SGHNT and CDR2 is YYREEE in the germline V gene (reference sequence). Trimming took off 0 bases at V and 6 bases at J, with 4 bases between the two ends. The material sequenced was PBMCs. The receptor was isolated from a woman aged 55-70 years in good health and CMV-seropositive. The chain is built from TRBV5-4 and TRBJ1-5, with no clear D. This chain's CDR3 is CASSLAGQPQHF. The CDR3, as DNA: TGTGCCAGCAGCTTGGCCGGTCAGCCCCAGCATTTT.